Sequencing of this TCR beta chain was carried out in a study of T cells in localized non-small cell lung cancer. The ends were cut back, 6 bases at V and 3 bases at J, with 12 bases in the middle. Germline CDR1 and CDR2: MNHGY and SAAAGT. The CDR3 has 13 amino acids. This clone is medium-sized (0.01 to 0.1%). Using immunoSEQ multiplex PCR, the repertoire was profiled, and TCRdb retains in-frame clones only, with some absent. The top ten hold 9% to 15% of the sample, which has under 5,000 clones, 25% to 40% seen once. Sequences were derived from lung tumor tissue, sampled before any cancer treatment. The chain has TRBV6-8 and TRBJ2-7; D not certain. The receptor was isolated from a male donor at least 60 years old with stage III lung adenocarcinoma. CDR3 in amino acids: CASSRDHLYEQYF. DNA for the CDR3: TGTGCCAGCAGCCGTGACCACCTCTACGAGCAGTACTTC.